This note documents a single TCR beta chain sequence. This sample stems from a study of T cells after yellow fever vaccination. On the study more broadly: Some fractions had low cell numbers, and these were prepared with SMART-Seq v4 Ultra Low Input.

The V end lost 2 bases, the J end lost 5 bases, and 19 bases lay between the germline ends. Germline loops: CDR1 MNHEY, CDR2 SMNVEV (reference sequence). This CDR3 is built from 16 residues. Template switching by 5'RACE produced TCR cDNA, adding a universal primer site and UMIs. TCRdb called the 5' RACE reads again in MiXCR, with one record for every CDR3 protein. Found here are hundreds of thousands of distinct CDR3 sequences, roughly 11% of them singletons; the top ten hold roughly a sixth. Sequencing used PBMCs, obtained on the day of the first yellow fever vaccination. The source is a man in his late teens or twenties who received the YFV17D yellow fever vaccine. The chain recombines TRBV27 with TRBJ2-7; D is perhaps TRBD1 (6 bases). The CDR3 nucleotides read TGTGCCAGCAGTTTACTTGGGCAGGGGCATCGCCACGAGCAGTACTTC. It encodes CASSLLGQGHRHEQYF.